Sequencing of this TCR beta chain was carried out in a study of T cells in Graves' hyperthyroidism and ophthalmopathy. Study-wide points: Blood also contained most expanded thyroid clonotypes above 0.001.

Recently diagnosed hyperthyroidism of less than 2 months' duration affected patients aged 18 to 65. Researchers amplified the TCR beta CDR3 regions from RNA transcripts. TCR CDR3 regions were first amplified by RT-PCR with HTBI primers. Via MiXCR, TCRdb re-called the multiplex PCR reads, giving one row per CDR3 protein. The sample lists around 210,000 distinct CDR3 sequences; 17% were seen once. Concerning this clonotype: Its specificity is not known.

Sequenced material: blood. The TCR originated in a woman between 45 and 65 years old with Graves' hyperthyroidism.

CDR3 in amino acids: CATSDGGLTNYGYTF. CDR3 coding DNA: TGTGCCACCAGTGATGGAGGACTTACGAACTATGGCTACACCTTC. This sequence joins TRBV24-1 and TRBJ1-2; D remains ambiguous. The CDR3 has 15 residues. Per the germline V gene, CDR1 is KGHDR and CDR2 is SFDVKD. V lost 3 bases, J lost 2 bases, and 12 bases lay in between.